This T cell receptor (beta chain) was identified during a study of blood T cell repertoires in COVID-19. Across the study: Italy, Spain and the United States were the sources of the convalescent and acute COVID-19 samples. The cDNA or gDNA used as material had been derived from T cells, B-cell-depleted T cells, or PBMCs.

Per the study methods: Reference gene primers were amplified, and this amplification served to estimate nucleated cell counts. TCRdb's table, derived via immunoSEQ multiplex PCR, lists solely in-frame clones and lacks some. From that table come the V and J calls and clone size; the DNA was used to work out D and trimming. This sample has 90,000 to 120,000 clones, with approximately 91% found just once. V gave up 1 base and J gave up 1 base, with 4 bases separating them. The germline V gene has CDR1 MNHEY and CDR2 SVGEGT. The CDR3 extends over 13 amino acids. V is TRBV6-2 or TRBV6-3 and J is TRBJ1-1; D is uncertain. The TCR originated in a woman aged 55-69 years with acute or convalescent COVID-19. The sequenced material came from peripheral blood. The CDR3 nucleotides are TGTGCCAGCAGTTACTTGGCGAACACTGAAGCTTTCTTT. Protein: CASSYLANTEAFF.